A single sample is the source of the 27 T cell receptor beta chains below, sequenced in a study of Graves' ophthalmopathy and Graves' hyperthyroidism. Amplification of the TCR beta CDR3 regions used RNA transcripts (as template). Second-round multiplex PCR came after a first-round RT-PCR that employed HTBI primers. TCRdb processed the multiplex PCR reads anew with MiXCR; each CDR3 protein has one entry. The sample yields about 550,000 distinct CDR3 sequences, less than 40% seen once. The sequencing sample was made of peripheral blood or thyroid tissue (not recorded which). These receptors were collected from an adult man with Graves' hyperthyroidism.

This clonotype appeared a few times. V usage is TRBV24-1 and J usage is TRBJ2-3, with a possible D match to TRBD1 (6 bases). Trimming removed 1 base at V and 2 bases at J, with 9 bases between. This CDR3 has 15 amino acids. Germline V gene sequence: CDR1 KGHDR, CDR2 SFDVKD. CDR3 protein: CATSDFGQSTDTQYF. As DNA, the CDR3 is TGTGCCACCAGTGATTTCGGACAGTCCACAGATACGCAGTATTTT.

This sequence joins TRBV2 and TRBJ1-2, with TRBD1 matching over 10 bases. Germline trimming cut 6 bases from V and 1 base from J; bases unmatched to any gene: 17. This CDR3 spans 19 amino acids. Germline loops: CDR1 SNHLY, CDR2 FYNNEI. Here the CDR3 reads CASRSPRGNDRGLNYGYTF. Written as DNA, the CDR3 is TGTGCCAGCAGGTCCCCAAGGGGCAATGACAGGGGGCTTAACTATGGCTACACCTTC.

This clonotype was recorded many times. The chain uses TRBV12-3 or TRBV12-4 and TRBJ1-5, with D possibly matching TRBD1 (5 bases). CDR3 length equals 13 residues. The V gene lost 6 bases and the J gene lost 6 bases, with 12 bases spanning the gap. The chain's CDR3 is CASRTGGGQPQHF. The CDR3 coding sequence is TGTGCCAGCAGAACAGGAGGAGGTCAGCCCCAGCATTTT.

The CDR3 coding sequence is TGTGCCAGCAGTCCCCCCCAGGGGGCGGGCGAGCAGTACTTC. Its translation is CASSPPQGAGEQYF. The chain combines TRBV28 with TRBJ2-7; TRBD1 agrees at 8 bases. Germline loops: CDR1 MDHEN, CDR2 SYDVKM. The CDR3 covers 14 residues. V gave up 5 bases and J gave up 6 bases; unmatched junction bases: 9.

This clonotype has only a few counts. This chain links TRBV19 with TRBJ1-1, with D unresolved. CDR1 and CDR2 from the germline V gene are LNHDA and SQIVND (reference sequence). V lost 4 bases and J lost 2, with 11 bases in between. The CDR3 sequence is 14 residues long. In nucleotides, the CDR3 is TGTGCCAGTAGTACGGCCGGATTTAACACTGAAGCTTTCTTT. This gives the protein CASSTAGFNTEAFF.

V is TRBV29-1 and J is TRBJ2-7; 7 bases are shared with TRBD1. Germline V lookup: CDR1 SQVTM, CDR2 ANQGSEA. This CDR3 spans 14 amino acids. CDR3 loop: CSAIAAGGTYEQYF. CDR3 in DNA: TGCAGTGCTATCGCGGCAGGGGGAACCTACGAGCAGTACTTC.

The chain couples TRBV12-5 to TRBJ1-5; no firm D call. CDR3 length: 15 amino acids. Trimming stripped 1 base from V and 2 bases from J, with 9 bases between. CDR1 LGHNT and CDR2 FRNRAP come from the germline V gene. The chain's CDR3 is CASGLGSRGNQPQHF. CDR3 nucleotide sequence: TGTGCTAGTGGTTTGGGCAGCCGGGGCAATCAGCCCCAGCATTTT.

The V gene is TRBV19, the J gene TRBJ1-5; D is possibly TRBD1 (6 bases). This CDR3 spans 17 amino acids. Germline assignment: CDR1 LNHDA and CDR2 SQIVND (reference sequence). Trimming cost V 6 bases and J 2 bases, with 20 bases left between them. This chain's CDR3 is CASSAPQGIGGNQPQHF. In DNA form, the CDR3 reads TGTGCCAGTAGCGCCCCACAGGGCATTGGGGGCAATCAGCCCCAGCATTTT.

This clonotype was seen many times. The CDR3 loop is CASSRGFTDTEAFF. As DNA, the CDR3 is TGTGCCAGTAGTCGGGGGTTCACGGACACTGAAGCTTTCTTT. The V call is TRBV19, the J call TRBJ1-1; D possibly corresponds to TRBD1 (5 bases). This CDR3 contains 14 residues. The V gene lost 5 bases and the J gene lost 3 bases, with 13 bases spanning the gap. Germline values: CDR1 LNHDA, CDR2 SQIVND (reference sequence).

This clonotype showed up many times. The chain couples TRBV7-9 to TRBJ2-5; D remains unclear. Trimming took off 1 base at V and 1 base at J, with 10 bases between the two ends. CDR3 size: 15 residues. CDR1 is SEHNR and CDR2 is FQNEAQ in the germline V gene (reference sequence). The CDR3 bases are TGTGCCAGCAGCTTAGTGGGTCAGCCCCAAGAGACCCAGTACTTC. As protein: CASSLVGQPQETQYF.

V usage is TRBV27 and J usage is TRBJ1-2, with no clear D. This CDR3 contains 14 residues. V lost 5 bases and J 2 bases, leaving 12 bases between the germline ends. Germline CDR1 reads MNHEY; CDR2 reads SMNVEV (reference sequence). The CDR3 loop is CASSHRRENYGYTF. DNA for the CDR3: TGTGCCAGCAGTCACCGGAGGGAGAACTATGGCTACACCTTC.

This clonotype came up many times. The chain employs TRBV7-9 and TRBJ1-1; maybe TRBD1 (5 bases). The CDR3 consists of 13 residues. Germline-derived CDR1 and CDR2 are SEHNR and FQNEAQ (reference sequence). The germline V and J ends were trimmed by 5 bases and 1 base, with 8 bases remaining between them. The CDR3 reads CASSPTANTEAFF. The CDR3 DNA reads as TGTGCCAGCAGCCCGACAGCGAACACTGAAGCTTTCTTT.

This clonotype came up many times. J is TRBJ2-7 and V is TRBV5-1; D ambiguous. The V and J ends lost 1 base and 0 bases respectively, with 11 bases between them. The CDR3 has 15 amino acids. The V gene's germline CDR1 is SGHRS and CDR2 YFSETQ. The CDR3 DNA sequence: TGCGCCAGCAGCTTGATGGTTAACTACTCCTACGAGCAGTACTTC. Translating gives CASSLMVNYSYEQYF.

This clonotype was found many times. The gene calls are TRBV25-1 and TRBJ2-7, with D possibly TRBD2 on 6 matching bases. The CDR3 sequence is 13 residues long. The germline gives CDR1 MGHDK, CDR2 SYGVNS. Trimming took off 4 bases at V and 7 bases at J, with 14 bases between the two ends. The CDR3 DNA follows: TGTGCCAGCAGTGTAAGGGGAGGATGGGAGCAGTACTTC. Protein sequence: CASSVRGGWEQYF.

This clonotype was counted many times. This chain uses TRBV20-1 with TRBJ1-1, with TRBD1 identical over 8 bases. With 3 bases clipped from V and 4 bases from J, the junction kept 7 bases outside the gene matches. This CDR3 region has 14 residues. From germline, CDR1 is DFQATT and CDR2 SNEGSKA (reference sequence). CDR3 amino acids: CSASEDRDFTEAFF. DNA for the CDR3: TGCAGTGCTAGTGAGGACAGGGATTTCACTGAAGCTTTCTTT.

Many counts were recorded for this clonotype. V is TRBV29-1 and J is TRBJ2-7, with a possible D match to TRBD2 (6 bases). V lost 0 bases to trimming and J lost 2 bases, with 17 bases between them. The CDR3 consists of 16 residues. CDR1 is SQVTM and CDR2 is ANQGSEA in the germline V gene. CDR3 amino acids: CSVEDTVGTLTYEQYF. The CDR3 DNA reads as TGCAGCGTTGAAGATACCGTAGGGACTCTCACCTACGAGCAGTACTTC.

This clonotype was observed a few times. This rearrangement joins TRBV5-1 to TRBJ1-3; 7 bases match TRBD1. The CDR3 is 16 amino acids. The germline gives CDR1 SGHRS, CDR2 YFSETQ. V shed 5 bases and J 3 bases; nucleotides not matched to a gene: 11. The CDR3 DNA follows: TGCGCCAGCAGTTACGACCTACAGGGGAATGGAAACACCATATATTTT. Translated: CASSYDLQGNGNTIYF.

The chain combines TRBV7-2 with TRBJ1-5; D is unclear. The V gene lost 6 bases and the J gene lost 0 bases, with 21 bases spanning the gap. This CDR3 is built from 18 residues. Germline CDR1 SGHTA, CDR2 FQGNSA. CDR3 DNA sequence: TGTGCCAGCAGTTTCGGACTAGCGGGGTCTTATAGCAATCAGCCCCAGCATTTT. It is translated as CASSFGLAGSYSNQPQHF.

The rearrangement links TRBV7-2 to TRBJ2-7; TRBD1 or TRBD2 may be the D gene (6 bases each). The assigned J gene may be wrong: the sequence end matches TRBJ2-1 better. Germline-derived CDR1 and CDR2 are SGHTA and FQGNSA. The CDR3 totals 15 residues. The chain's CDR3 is CASSSYRGQYNEQFF. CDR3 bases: TGTGCCAGCAGCTCCTATCGGGGGCAGTACAATGAGCAGTTCTTC.

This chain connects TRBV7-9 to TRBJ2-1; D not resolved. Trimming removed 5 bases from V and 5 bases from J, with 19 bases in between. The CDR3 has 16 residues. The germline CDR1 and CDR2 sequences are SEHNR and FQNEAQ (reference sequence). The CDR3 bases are TGTGCCAGCAGCAAAGCGAAAGGACCGATTAACAATGAGCAGTTCTTC. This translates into CASSKAKGPINNEQFF.

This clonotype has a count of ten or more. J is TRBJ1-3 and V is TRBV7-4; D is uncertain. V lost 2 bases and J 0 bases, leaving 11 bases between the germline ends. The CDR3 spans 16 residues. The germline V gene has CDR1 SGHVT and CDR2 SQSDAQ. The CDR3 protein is CASSLNPRSSGNTIYF. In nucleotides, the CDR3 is TGTGCCAGCAGCTTAAACCCACGGAGCTCTGGAAACACCATATATTTT.

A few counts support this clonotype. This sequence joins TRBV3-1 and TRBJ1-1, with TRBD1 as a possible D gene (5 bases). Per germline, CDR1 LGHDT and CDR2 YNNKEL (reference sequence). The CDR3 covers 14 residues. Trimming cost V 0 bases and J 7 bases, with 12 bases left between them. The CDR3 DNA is TGTGCCAGCAGCCAAGAGGGGCGTATTCTTGAAGCTTTCTTT. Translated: CASSQEGRILEAFF.

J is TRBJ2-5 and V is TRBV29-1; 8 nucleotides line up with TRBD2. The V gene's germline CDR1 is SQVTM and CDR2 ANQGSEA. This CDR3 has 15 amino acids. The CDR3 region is CSARERGGGTDTQYF. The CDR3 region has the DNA TGCAGTGCTAGAGAACGGGGGGGCGGCACAGATACGCAGTACTTC.

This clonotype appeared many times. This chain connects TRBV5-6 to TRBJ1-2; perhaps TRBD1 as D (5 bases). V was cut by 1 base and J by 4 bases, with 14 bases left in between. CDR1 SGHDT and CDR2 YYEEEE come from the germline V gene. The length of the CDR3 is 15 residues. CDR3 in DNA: TGTGCCAGCAGCTTGCGCCAGGGAATCGGCTATGGCTACACCTTC. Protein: CASSLRQGIGYGYTF. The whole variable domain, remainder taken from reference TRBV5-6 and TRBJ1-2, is DAGVTQSPTHLIKTRGQQVTLRCSPKSGHDTVSWYQQALGQGPQFIFQYYEEEERQRGNFPDRFSGHQFPNYSSELNVNALLLGDSALYLCASSLRQGIGYGYTFGSGTRLTVV.

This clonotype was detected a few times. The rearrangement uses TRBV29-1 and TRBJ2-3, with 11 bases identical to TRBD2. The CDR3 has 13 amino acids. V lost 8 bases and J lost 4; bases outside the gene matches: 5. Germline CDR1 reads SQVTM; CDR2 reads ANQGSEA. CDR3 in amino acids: CSFSGRAPDTQYF. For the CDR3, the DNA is TGCAGCTTTAGCGGGAGGGCCCCAGATACGCAGTATTTT.

The CDR3 bases are TGTGCCACGGGCTTTAGTGTAGATACGCAGTATTTT. Translating it yields CATGFSVDTQYF. The V and J genes are TRBV10-3 and TRBJ2-3; D unclear. The ends were cut back, 10 bases at V and 5 bases at J, with 13 bases in the middle. Germline CDR1 ENHRY, CDR2 SYGVKD. This CDR3 comprises 12 residues.

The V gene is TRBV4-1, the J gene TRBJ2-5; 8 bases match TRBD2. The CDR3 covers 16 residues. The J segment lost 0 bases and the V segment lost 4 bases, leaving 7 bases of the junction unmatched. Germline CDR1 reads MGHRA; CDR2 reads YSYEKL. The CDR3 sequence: CASSRVLAGYQETQYF. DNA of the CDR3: TGCGCCAGCAGCCGGGTGCTAGCGGGCTACCAAGAGACCCAGTACTTC.